This T cell receptor beta chain was recorded in a study of T cells in localized non-small cell lung cancer. Broader study findings: In uninvolved adjacent lung, T cell clonality reached its highest value, exceeding tumor. Adjacent lung held a median around 60 of the top 100 tumor clones.

Only in-frame clones appear in the TCRdb table, and some are missing; sequencing was by immunoSEQ multiplex PCR. The sample carries roughly 61,000 clones, roughly 80% recorded once. As concerns this clone: The antigen is undetermined.

The receptor comes from a man aged 35 to 69 with stage II lung adenocarcinoma. This specimen was PBMCs, taken before any cancer treatment.

The CDR3 is CASSSRTSGDTDTQYF. As DNA, the CDR3 is TGTGCCAGCAGTTCCCGGACTAGCGGGGACACAGATACGCAGTATTTT. The chain carries TRBV6-6 and TRBJ2-3, with TRBD2 identical over 12 bases. This CDR3 contains 16 residues. V shed 4 bases, J shed 2 bases, and the junction held 4 bases outside the gene matches. Germline assignment: CDR1 MNHNY and CDR2 SVGAGI (reference sequence).